These T cell receptor beta chains were read from a single sample in a study of blood T cells in healthy people across ages. TCRdb passed the 5' RACE reads through MiXCR, listing each CDR3 protein once. The sample has under 800,000 distinct CDR3 sequences, over 20% seen once. The sequenced material came from blood. These receptors came from a man in his 70s in good health. CDR3s include the opening cysteine and the closing phenylalanine or tryptophan. The D gene is left open where the match is weak. Clone size is shown for a subset of rows, as once, few, many or a class of expanded clone.

J gene,D gene,V gene,clone size,CDR3 DNA,CDR3 protein
TRBJ2-7,-,TRBV5-1,-,TGCGCCAGCAGCTTGGACAGACTCCCTACCGAGCAGTACTTC,CASSLDRLPTEQYF
TRBJ2-1,-,TRBV6-6,-,TGTGCCAGCAGACAACCGGGGGGACAGCCCTACAATGAGCAGTTCTTC,CASRQPGGQPYNEQFF
TRBJ2-1,TRBD2,TRBV7-2,-,TGTGCCAGCAGCTTAGCGGTAGCGGGAGCTTACAATGAGCAGTTCTTC,CASSLAVAGAYNEQFF
TRBJ2-1,-,TRBV18,-,TGTGCCAGCTCACCACCGCCGGGGTACAATGAGCAGTTCTTC,CASSPPPGYNEQFF
TRBJ2-7,-,TRBV7-9,once,TGTGCCAGCAGCTCGGACAAAAGCCCCGTCTACGAGCAGTACTTC,CASSSDKSPVYEQYF
TRBJ2-1,TRBD2,TRBV4-1,many,TGCGCCAGCAGCCTGGAAGGGCTAGCGGGGTTCTCCTACAATGAGCAGTTCTTC,CASSLEGLAGFSYNEQFF
TRBJ2-1,TRBD1,TRBV10-3,-,TGTGCCATCAGTGATAACAAAGGGACAGGGAGGTTGGATGAGCAGTTCTTC,CAISDNKGTGRLDEQFF
TRBJ2-1,TRBD2,TRBV28,many,TGTGCCAGCAGTGCCTTTACTAGCGGCTCCTACAATGAGCAGTTCTTC,CASSAFTSGSYNEQFF
TRBJ2-1,TRBD2,TRBV20-1,few,TGCAGTGCTAGAGAGCGGGAGAGGGTCTACAATGAGCAGTTCTTC,CSARERERVYNEQFF
TRBJ2-4,-,TRBV12-3/TRBV12-4,few,TGTGCCAGCAGTTTATTGGGCGGGTACAAAAACATTCAGTACTTC,CASSLLGGYKNIQYF
TRBJ2-2,TRBD2,TRBV20-1,-,TGCAGTGCTTCCGGGACTAGAGTCACCGGGGAGCTGTTTTTT,CSASGTRVTGELFF
TRBJ2-5,-,TRBV12-5,-,TGTGCTAGTGGTTTCCCCCCGTACTTC,CASGFPPYF